The 22 T cell receptor beta chains below come from one sample, sequenced in a study of blood T cell repertoires in COVID-19. This table comes from immunoSEQ multiplex PCR, and its TCRdb copy is limited to in-frame clones, with some not included. The table shows approximately 210,000 clones, with around 90% occurring only once. Sequenced input: peripheral blood. Receptors were obtained from a man aged 65 to 79 with acute or convalescent COVID-19.

V is TRBV28 and J is TRBJ1-6; possibly TRBD1 for D (5 bases). Trimming took off 5 bases at V and 6 bases at J, with 11 bases between the two ends. The germline V gene encodes CDR1 MDHEN and CDR2 SYDVKM. This CDR3 is built from 14 residues. CDR3 amino acids: CASSTGGSNSPLHF. DNA for the CDR3: TGTGCCAGCAGTACGGGGGGGAGTAATTCACCCCTCCACTTT.

The chain couples TRBV7-2 to TRBJ2-3, with 7 bases identical to TRBD2. The CDR3 sequence is 15 residues long. V gave up 3 bases and J gave up 3 bases; unmatched junction bases: 6. Germline V CDR1 and CDR2: SGHTA, FQGNSA. The CDR3 region has the DNA TGTGCCAGCAGCTTCAGCGGGAAAGGGACAGATACGCAGTATTTT. Protein sequence: CASSFSGKGTDTQYF.

The chain uses TRBV29-1 and TRBJ2-1, with 7 bases identical to TRBD2. The V and J ends lost 4 bases and 8 bases, in that order; junction bases with no gene match: 11. Looked up from germline, CDR1 is SQVTM and CDR2 is ANQGSEA. The CDR3 is 14 residues long. The CDR3 DNA reads TGCAGCGTTGCTTGGAGCGGGATGGGATATGAGCAGTTCTTC. Its protein is CSVAWSGMGYEQFF.

The CDR3 spells CASSLPGRVGRGYTF. DNA for the CDR3: TGTGCCAGCAGCCTCCCAGGGCGTGTCGGTCGTGGCTACACCTTC. The chain links TRBV28 to TRBJ1-2, with D perhaps TRBD1 (5 bases). The V and J ends lost 6 bases and 7 bases respectively, with 21 bases between them. Per germline, CDR1 MDHEN and CDR2 SYDVKM. The CDR3 is 15 residues long.

This chain joins TRBV5-4 and TRBJ2-1; TRBD2 agrees at 12 bases. V dropped 6 bases and J dropped 4; count of bases not matched to a gene: 5. Germline CDR1 reads SGHNT; CDR2 reads YYREEE (reference sequence). The CDR3 totals 15 residues. The CDR3, as DNA: TGTGCCAGCACGGGGACTAGCGGGCGATACAATGAGCAGTTCTTC. Its protein product is CASTGTSGRYNEQFF.

The chain couples TRBV4-3 to TRBJ2-1; no clear D. The CDR3 length is 14 residues. Germline V lookup: CDR1 LGHNA, CDR2 YSLEER. The V end was cut by 0 bases, the J end by 12 bases, with 15 bases between. In DNA form, the CDR3 reads TGCGCCAGCAGCCAAGAAGTGTCCAAAAGCTGGCAGTTCTTC. This gives the protein CASSQEVSKSWQFF.

V usage is TRBV5-8 and J usage is TRBJ2-7, with TRBD1 matching 7 bases. The CDR3 consists of 15 residues. Germline CDR1 and CDR2: SGHTS and YDEGEE. V dropped 4 bases and J dropped 4; count of bases not matched to a gene: 11. CDR3 loop: CASSLTGQVRYEQYF. In nucleotides, the CDR3 is TGTGCCAGCAGCCTCACCGGACAGGTCAGGTACGAGCAGTACTTC.

The gene calls are TRBV6-2 or TRBV6-3 and TRBJ2-5; 7 bases line up with TRBD2. Germline CDR1 is MNHEY and CDR2 is SVGEGT. The CDR3 loop spans 16 amino acids. V lost 3 bases and J lost 7; bases outside the gene matches: 14. Written as DNA, the CDR3 is TGTGCCAGCAGTTATGGACTAGTGGGCCCCCAGGGGACCCAGTACTTC. Amino acid sequence: CASSYGLVGPQGTQYF.

As DNA, the CDR3 is TGTGCCTGGAACAGGGGGGGGATCACCGGGGAGCTGTTTTTT. It codes for CAWNRGGITGELFF. V gene TRBV30 combines with J gene TRBJ2-2, with D perhaps matching TRBD1 (8 bases). Germline-derived CDR1 and CDR2 are GTSNPN and SVGIG (reference sequence). The CDR3 is made up of 14 amino acids. Trimming removed 4 bases at V and 4 bases at J, with 13 bases between.

The chain uses TRBV9 and TRBJ2-2; TRBD1 matches at 7 bases. The CDR3 sequence is 15 residues long. V was pared by 4 bases and J by 2 bases, with 5 bases of the junction left unmatched. Germline V lookup: CDR1 SGDLS, CDR2 YYNGEE. The CDR3 sequence: CASSSRDSNTGELFF. CDR3 bases: TGTGCCAGCAGCTCCCGGGACAGCAACACCGGGGAGCTGTTTTTT.

This clone was recorded a few times. The chain has TRBV7-9 and TRBJ2-7; D is uncertain. Germline V CDR1 and CDR2: SEHNR, FQNEAQ (reference sequence). This CDR3 is built from 12 residues. V was clipped by 1 base and J by 6 bases, with 7 bases between them. The CDR3 coding sequence is TGTGCCAGCAGCTTAGTAGTCCTCGAGCAGTACTTC. Protein sequence: CASSLVVLEQYF. Supplemented by reference TRBV7-9 and TRBJ2-7, the full variable domain reads DTGVSQNPRHKITKRGQNVTFRCDPISEHNRLYWYRQTLGQGPEFLTYFQNEAQLEKSRLLSDRFSAERPKGSFSTLEIQRTEQGDSAMYLCASSLVVLEQYFGPGTRLTVT.

This clone was found once. The gene calls are TRBV5-6 and TRBJ2-7, with 11 bases aligning to TRBD2. The CDR3 is 15 residues long. The V gene end was trimmed by 0 bases and the J gene end by 5 bases; junction bases not matched to a gene: 4. The germline gives CDR1 SGHDT, CDR2 YYEEEE. The CDR3 loop is CASSLVLAGVHEQYF. For the CDR3, the DNA is TGTGCCAGCAGCTTGGTACTAGCGGGAGTTCACGAGCAGTACTTC.

The V call is TRBV27, the J call TRBJ2-7, with 7 bases aligning to TRBD2. Unmatched junction bases numbered 11, after V lost 5 bases and J lost 1 base. This CDR3 contains 16 residues. Germline V gene sequence: CDR1 MNHEY, CDR2 SMNVEV (reference sequence). CDR3 coding DNA: TGTGCCAGCAGTCTAACTGGACTAGTCTCATCCTACGAGCAGTACTTC. Its translation is CASSLTGLVSSYEQYF.

V is TRBV5-4 and J is TRBJ1-4; D is undetermined. Germline V gene lookup returns CDR1 SGHNT and CDR2 YYREEE (reference sequence). V dropped 0 bases and J dropped 6 bases, with 9 bases sitting between them. The CDR3 extends over 14 amino acids. CDR3 amino acids: CASSLGGEDEKLFF. The CDR3 nucleotides read TGTGCCAGCAGCTTGGGGGGAGAAGATGAAAAACTGTTTTTT.

The chain is built from TRBV2 and TRBJ2-7; D uncertain. The V and J ends lost 5 bases and 1 base respectively, with 6 bases between them. Germline V gene data show CDR1 as SNHLY and CDR2 as FYNNEI. The CDR3 extends over 12 amino acids. The CDR3, as DNA: TGTGCCAGCAGTACAGAGTCCTACGAGCAGTACTTC. Protein product: CASSTESYEQYF.

This rearrangement joins TRBV2 to TRBJ2-7, with D hard to call. The V gene lost 5 bases and the J gene lost 4 bases, with 6 bases spanning the gap. From germline, CDR1 is SNHLY and CDR2 FYNNEI. The length of the CDR3 is 11 residues. The CDR3 DNA follows: TGTGCCAGCAGTCAAAATTACGAGCAGTACTTC. Its translation: CASSQNYEQYF.

This chain joins TRBV7-3 and TRBJ2-5; TRBD2 is a possible D gene (5 bases). The V end lost 0 bases, the J end lost 7 bases, and 9 bases lay between the germline ends. This CDR3 region has 13 residues. From germline, CDR1 is SGHTA and CDR2 FQGTGA. CDR3 in DNA: TGTGCCAGCAGCTTAACCCTTCGGGGGACCCAGTACTTC. Encoded protein: CASSLTLRGTQYF.

The rearrangement links TRBV5-4 to TRBJ1-1; 10 nucleotides line up with TRBD1. The CDR3 is 15 amino acids. From germline, CDR1 is SGHNT and CDR2 YYREEE (reference sequence). Germline trimming cut 4 bases from V and 4 bases from J; bases unmatched to any gene: 7. CDR3 region: CASSLTRDRGTEAFF. The DNA of the CDR3 is TGTGCCAGCAGCCTTACCCGGGACAGGGGCACTGAAGCTTTCTTT.

This chain connects TRBV15 to TRBJ2-3; no firm D call. The CDR3 contains 13 residues. The V gene lost 5 bases and the J gene lost 2 bases, with 8 bases spanning the gap. Germline V gene lookup returns CDR1 LNHNV and CDR2 YYDKDF (reference sequence). CDR3: CATSREDTDTQYF. The CDR3 DNA reads as TGTGCCACCAGCCGCGAAGACACAGATACGCAGTATTTT.

The chain carries TRBV24-1 and TRBJ1-1, with 7 bases fitting TRBD1. Germline values: CDR1 KGHDR, CDR2 SFDVKD. This CDR3 spans 14 amino acids. V lost 1 base to trimming and J lost 5 bases; unmatched junction nucleotides: 3. The CDR3 loop is CATSDFDRVTEAFF. For the CDR3, the DNA is TGTGCCACCAGTGATTTTGACAGGGTGACTGAAGCTTTCTTT.

The rearrangement uses TRBV12-3 or TRBV12-4 and TRBJ2-7; D is uncertain. V lost 1 base to trimming and J lost 6 bases, with 7 bases between them. This CDR3 is built from 12 residues. As DNA, the CDR3 is TGTGCCAGCAGTTTAGAAGAGTCCGAGCAGTACTTC. Its translation is CASSLEESEQYF.

This clone showed up just once. This chain connects TRBV7-9 to TRBJ2-7; TRBD1 matches 7 bases. This CDR3 is 13 amino acids long. Germline loops: CDR1 SEHNR, CDR2 FQNEAQ (reference sequence). V was clipped by 5 bases and J by 3 bases; unmatched bases: 4. CDR3 coding DNA: TGTGCCAGCAGCCCGACAGGGTACTACGAGCAGTACTTC. Residues: CASSPTGYYEQYF.